The rows below give T cell receptor beta chains drawn from one sample of a study of CD8 T cells in Susac syndrome. TCRdb used MiXCR to reprocess the immunoSEQ multiplex PCR reads, holding one entry per CDR3 protein. The table has 90,000 to 150,000 distinct CDR3 sequences, 85% to 95% seen once. Input material: CD4+ T cells from PBMCs. The receptor set was obtained from a human donor with multiple sclerosis. The CDR3 runs from the conserved cysteine through the conserved F or W. A D gene is named only where the DNA matches it firmly. Where a row states a size, it is once, few, many or the class of an expanded clone; other rows omit it.

j_gene,abundance,v_gene,d_gene,CDR3aa,CDR3nt
TRBJ2-5,.,TRBV6-5,TRBD2,CASSYERGGRETQYF,TGTGCCAGCAGTTACGAACGGGGGGGGAGGGAGACCCAGTACTTC
TRBJ1-5,once,TRBV19,TRBD1,CASSTSGGLGQPQHF,TGTGCCAGTAGTACGTCAGGGGGCCTGGGTCAGCCCCAGCATTTT
TRBJ1-1,once,TRBV12-3/TRBV12-4,TRBD1,CASSPGSGQANTEAFF,TGTGCCAGCAGCCCCGGTTCTGGACAGGCAAACACTGAAGCTTTCTTT
TRBJ2-5,.,TRBV9,.,CASSLDPVETQYF,TGTGCCAGCAGCTTAGATCCCGTGGAGACCCAGTACTTC
TRBJ1-1,.,TRBV20-1,.,CSARDPTGQNTEAFF,TGCAGTGCTAGAGATCCTACAGGCCAGAACACTGAAGCTTTCTTT
TRBJ2-5,.,TRBV7-8,.,CASSPFRETQYF,TGTGCCAGCAGCCCCTTCAGAGAGACCCAGTACTTC
TRBJ1-6,.,TRBV4-3,.,CASSLTGNDSPLHF,TGCGCCAGCAGCCTTACGGGTAATGACTCACCCCTCCACTTT
TRBJ1-4,.,TRBV20-1,.,CSARLQSSEKLFF,TGCAGTGCTAGACTGCAGTCCTCCGAAAAACTGTTTTTT
TRBJ1-2,.,TRBV4-2,.,CASSQKEPYLRENGYTF,TGTGCCAGCAGCCAGAAAGAGCCCTACCTCAGGGAGAATGGCTACACCTTC
TRBJ1-1,.,TRBV20-1,.,CSASNSMNTEAFF,TGCAGTGCTTCCAATAGCATGAACACTGAAGCTTTCTTT
TRBJ1-2,few,TRBV30,.,CAWSPTRYSYGYTF,TGTGCCTGGAGTCCGACACGATACTCATATGGCTACACCTTC
TRBJ1-4,.,TRBV14,TRBD1,CASSQDYGQGFEKLFF,TGTGCCAGCAGCCAAGATTACGGACAGGGGTTTGAAAAACTGTTTTTT
TRBJ1-1,.,TRBV5-1,.,CASSLYGGGTEAFF,TGCGCCAGCAGCTTGTATGGAGGTGGCACTGAAGCTTTCTTT
TRBJ1-6,.,TRBV5-6,TRBD1,CASTSAGQGASSPLHF,TGTGCCAGCACCTCAGCTGGGCAGGGGGCATCTTCACCCCTCCACTTT
TRBJ2-3,.,TRBV29-1,.,CSVEPLQVGTDTQYF,TGCAGCGTTGAGCCCCTCCAGGTCGGCACAGATACGCAGTATTTT
TRBJ2-7,.,TRBV6-2/TRBV6-3,.,CASSYSTYEQYF,TGTGCCAGCAGTTATAGTACCTACGAGCAGTACTTC
TRBJ1-1,.,TRBV5-1,.,CASSLEIGTEAFF,TGCGCCAGCAGCTTGGAAATCGGCACTGAAGCTTTCTTT
TRBJ1-2,.,TRBV18,TRBD1,CASSPSGQGHYGYTF,TGTGCCAGCTCACCCTCTGGACAGGGCCACTATGGCTACACCTTC
TRBJ2-5,.,TRBV7-2,TRBD1,CASSSDRDHAQYF,TGTGCCAGCAGCTCGGACAGGGATCATGCCCAGTACTTC
TRBJ2-2,.,TRBV12-3/TRBV12-4,.,CASSQGPALGMVFF,TGTGCCAGCAGCCAAGGGCCAGCCTTAGGGATGGTGTTTTTT
TRBJ1-1,once,TRBV5-4,.,CASSLEGITEAFF,TGTGCCAGCAGCTTGGAAGGGATCACTGAAGCTTTCTTT
TRBJ2-3,once,TRBV20-1,TRBD2,CSARSGLAGAPWGTDTQYF,TGCAGTGCTAGGTCAGGACTAGCGGGGGCCCCCTGGGGCACAGATACGCAGTATTTT
TRBJ2-3,.,TRBV9,.,CASSVGVTDTQYF,TGTGCCAGCTCGGTCGGGGTCACAGATACGCAGTATTTT
TRBJ2-1,.,TRBV7-9,TRBD1,CASSSPRTGGAYNEQFF,TGTGCCAGCAGCTCGCCTCGGACAGGGGGCGCTTACAATGAGCAGTTCTTC
TRBJ1-1,.,TRBV29-1,TRBD1,CSVQTGTEAFF,TGCAGCGTTCAGACAGGGACTGAAGCTTTCTTT
TRBJ1-5,.,TRBV6-2/TRBV6-3,.,CASSQPGVNQPQHF,TGTGCCAGCAGTCAACCTGGGGTGAATCAGCCCCAGCATTTT
TRBJ2-7,.,TRBV6-5,.,CASSRGTGGHEQYF,TGTGCCAGCAGTCGGGGCACCGGGGGCCACGAGCAGTACTTC
TRBJ2-5,.,TRBV20-1,.,CSAVIQGKETQYF,TGCAGTGCAGTCATCCAGGGAAAAGAGACCCAGTACTTC
TRBJ2-5,once,TRBV5-1,TRBD1,CASSMGQGPQETQYF,TGCGCCAGCAGCATGGGACAGGGCCCCCAAGAGACCCAGTACTTC
TRBJ1-5,.,TRBV19,.,CASTNVGEGYQPQHF,TGTGCCAGTACCAACGTCGGGGAGGGATATCAGCCCCAGCATTTT
TRBJ1-1,.,TRBV30,TRBD1,CAWSVGGTGTEAFF,TGTGCCTGGAGTGTAGGGGGCACGGGCACTGAAGCTTTCTTT
TRBJ2-7,.,TRBV12-3/TRBV12-4,TRBD1,CASNDRGTSYEQYF,TGTGCCAGCAACGACAGGGGAACTTCGTACGAGCAGTACTTC
TRBJ2-7,.,TRBV6-5,.,CASSYSRIGTYEQYF,TGTGCCAGCAGTTACTCGAGGATCGGAACCTACGAGCAGTACTTC
TRBJ2-7,.,TRBV12-3/TRBV12-4,.,CASSLWQERYEQYF,TGTGCCAGCAGTTTGTGGCAGGAGAGGTACGAGCAGTACTTC
TRBJ1-1,.,TRBV4-3,.,CASSQVLNTEVFF,TGCGCCAGCAGCCAAGTTTTAAACACTGAAGTTTTCTTT
TRBJ2-5,.,TRBV6-6,.,CASTPDQAEGTQYF,TGTGCCAGCACCCCGGACCAAGCCGAAGGGACCCAGTACTTC
TRBJ2-1,.,TRBV18,TRBD2,CASSPPRGGLVEQFF,TGTGCCAGCTCACCGCCGCGGGGGGGGCTGGTTGAGCAGTTCTTC
TRBJ2-2,.,TRBV4-2,TRBD2,CASSRGGTSDFGNTGELFF,TGTGCCAGCAGCCGGGGTGGGACTAGCGACTTTGGGAACACCGGGGAGCTGTTTTTT
TRBJ1-2,.,TRBV6-5,TRBD1,CASSTGTAVLRNYGYTF,TGTGCCAGCAGTACTGGGACAGCCGTTTTGCGGAACTATGGCTACACCTTC
TRBJ2-7,.,TRBV15,.,CATSRDVGISYEQYF,TGTGCCACCAGCAGAGATGTGGGTATTTCGTACGAGCAGTACTTC
TRBJ1-6,.,TRBV4-1,.,CASSQDPATGSGSPLHF,TGCGCCAGCAGCCAAGACCCAGCTACAGGGTCGGGTTCACCCCTCCACTTT
TRBJ1-5,.,TRBV12-3/TRBV12-4,TRBD1,CASRVTGEGQPQHF,TGTGCCAGCAGAGTTACAGGGGAAGGCCAGCCCCAGCATTTT
TRBJ1-6,.,TRBV4-3,.,CASSQVDGRSYNSPLHF,TGCGCCAGCAGCCAAGTTGACGGCAGGTCGTATAATTCACCCCTCCACTTT
TRBJ2-2,.,TRBV28,TRBD1,CASSLGRQGVYTGELFF,TGTGCCAGCAGTTTAGGGAGACAGGGGGTTTACACCGGGGAGCTGTTTTTT
TRBJ2-2,.,TRBV5-4,.,CASSSGRITNTGELFF,TGTGCCAGCAGCTCTGGACGTATCACGAACACCGGGGAGCTGTTTTTT
TRBJ1-1,.,TRBV19,TRBD1,CASRRDREGPEAFF,TGTGCCAGTAGACGCGACAGGGAGGGACCTGAAGCTTTCTTT
TRBJ1-6,few,TRBV7-2,.,CASSLDQGTPLHF,TGTGCCAGCAGCTTAGATCAGGGGACGCCCCTCCACTTT
TRBJ2-4,.,TRBV5-4,.,CASSADQNKNIQYF,TGTGCCAGCAGCGCGGACCAAAACAAAAACATTCAGTACTTC
TRBJ1-2,.,TRBV29-1,TRBD1,CSVTGRTGMDYGYTF,TGCAGCGTGACAGGGCGGACAGGGATGGACTATGGCTACACCTTC
TRBJ1-2,.,TRBV5-1,TRBD1,CASSYTGTGVGYTF,TGCGCCAGCAGCTACACCGGGACAGGGGTCGGCTACACCTTC
TRBJ1-1,.,TRBV6-5,.,CASMARKVSEAFF,TGTGCCAGCATGGCTAGAAAGGTCTCTGAAGCTTTCTTT
TRBJ1-2,.,TRBV7-9,.,CASTLKIAGGYTF,TGTGCCAGCACCCTTAAAATTGCAGGCGGCTACACCTTC
TRBJ1-2,.,TRBV5-1,TRBD1,CASSLAVAGQGYGYTF,TGCGCCAGCAGCTTGGCCGTAGCGGGACAGGGCTATGGCTACACCTTC
TRBJ1-5,.,TRBV10-3,TRBD1,CAISRDRGQPQHF,TGTGCCATCAGTCGTGACAGGGGGCAGCCCCAGCATTTT
TRBJ1-6,.,TRBV9,.,CASSVDFGNSPLHF,TGTGCCAGCAGCGTAGATTTCGGAAATTCACCCCTCCACTTT
TRBJ2-5,.,TRBV7-2,.,CASSLARGERETQYF,TGTGCCAGCAGCTTAGCGCGGGGAGAGAGAGAGACCCAGTACTTC